These T cell receptor beta chains were read from a single sample in a study of beta chain features in type 1 diabetes. Method: immunoSEQ multiplex PCR; TCRdb's copy keeps in-frame clones and lacks some. Of around 340,000 clones listed, around 8% are singletons. Sequenced material: central memory CD4+ T cells from blood. These receptors originate from a woman aged 18-30 years in good health. The CDR3 runs from the conserved cysteine through the conserved F or W. Each record gives: J gene, V gene, CDR3 protein.

J gene: TRBJ1-2; V gene: TRBV28; CDR3 protein: CASSDRPSGYTF
J gene: TRBJ2-1; V gene: TRBV5-4; CDR3 protein: CASSTGVGNVYNEQFF
J gene: TRBJ2-7; V gene: TRBV6-6; CDR3 protein: CASSNSRDRLEQYF
J gene: TRBJ2-1; V gene: TRBV6-1; CDR3 protein: CASSEAGWDNEQFF
J gene: TRBJ1-2; V gene: TRBV5-1; CDR3 protein: CASSFSVAGQGHGYTF
J gene: TRBJ2-5; V gene: TRBV5-1; CDR3 protein: CASSLVLSGGMETQYF
J gene: TRBJ2-7; V gene: TRBV4-1; CDR3 protein: CASSRQGGYEQYF
J gene: TRBJ1-4; V gene: TRBV5-1; CDR3 protein: CASSLGRPNEKLFF
J gene: TRBJ2-1; V gene: TRBV5-1; CDR3 protein: CASNYPRGEQFF
J gene: TRBJ2-5; V gene: TRBV28; CDR3 protein: CASRLGGRETQYF
J gene: TRBJ1-2; V gene: TRBV7-3; CDR3 protein: CASSPLPRTANYGYTF
J gene: TRBJ2-5; V gene: TRBV7-9; CDR3 protein: CASSLRTIPETQYF
J gene: TRBJ1-4; V gene: TRBV4-3; CDR3 protein: CASSPEPGLVGEKLFF
J gene: TRBJ2-3; V gene: TRBV13; CDR3 protein: CASSLRAGVTDTQYF
J gene: TRBJ2-1; V gene: TRBV5-4; CDR3 protein: CASSQTKDERYNEQFF
J gene: TRBJ2-2; V gene: TRBV11-2; CDR3 protein: CASSTGQGGELFF
J gene: TRBJ2-7; V gene: TRBV6-5; CDR3 protein: CASSYSIDSYEQYF
J gene: TRBJ1-2; V gene: TRBV28; CDR3 protein: CASGTVYGYTF
J gene: TRBJ1-4; V gene: TRBV25-1; CDR3 protein: CASRGTAGGEKLFF
J gene: TRBJ2-7; V gene: TRBV6-5; CDR3 protein: CASSLRDRLGYEQYF
J gene: TRBJ1-4; V gene: TRBV11-2; CDR3 protein: CASSLVATTLTGGEKLFF
J gene: TRBJ2-4; V gene: TRBV7-3; CDR3 protein: CASSSTTQGNQYF
J gene: TRBJ2-7; V gene: TRBV10-3; CDR3 protein: CAISEPSGGRSYEQYF
J gene: TRBJ2-1; V gene: TRBV7-8; CDR3 protein: CASSLARAPSSYNEQFF
J gene: TRBJ2-3; V gene: TRBV11-2; CDR3 protein: CASSLSWTDTQYF
J gene: TRBJ2-1; V gene: TRBV7-8; CDR3 protein: CASSLAGWYNEQFF
J gene: TRBJ1-2; V gene: TRBV4-3; CDR3 protein: CASSQTGQGFYGYTF
J gene: TRBJ2-5; V gene: TRBV7-2; CDR3 protein: CASSLVRRPETQYF
J gene: TRBJ2-1; V gene: TRBV5-6; CDR3 protein: CASSLGRADTYNEQFF
J gene: TRBJ2-5; V gene: TRBV5-4; CDR3 protein: CASSRGTSGRTETQYF
J gene: TRBJ2-1; V gene: TRBV19; CDR3 protein: CASSIDSGSNYEQFF
J gene: TRBJ1-4; V gene: TRBV7-3; CDR3 protein: CASSMGLGRGEKLFF
J gene: TRBJ2-1; V gene: TRBV29-1; CDR3 protein: CSVSHLAGAPSYNEQFF
J gene: TRBJ2-1; V gene: TRBV28; CDR3 protein: CASSFWSGRAHEQFF
J gene: TRBJ2-3; V gene: TRBV2; CDR3 protein: CASSEHDTAPSDF
J gene: TRBJ1-2; V gene: TRBV4-3; CDR3 protein: CASSQETEANYGYTF
J gene: TRBJ2-1; V gene: TRBV19; CDR3 protein: CASSMPRTSGNNEQFF
J gene: TRBJ2-6; V gene: TRBV9; CDR3 protein: CASSVDGGLSGANVLTF
J gene: TRBJ2-7; V gene: TRBV5-4; CDR3 protein: CASSLEGHSIYEQYF
J gene: TRBJ2-1; V gene: TRBV29-1; CDR3 protein: CSVVWWGQGPTGSYNEQFF
J gene: TRBJ2-4; V gene: TRBV27; CDR3 protein: CASRDFAKNIQYF
J gene: TRBJ1-5; V gene: TRBV7-2; CDR3 protein: CASSLEAGNQPQHF
J gene: TRBJ2-1; V gene: TRBV10-3; CDR3 protein: CAISPTLGTEYNEQFF
J gene: TRBJ2-5; V gene: TRBV4-1; CDR3 protein: CASSQELPKETQYF
J gene: TRBJ1-2; V gene: TRBV27; CDR3 protein: CASSIQGGSNYGYTF
J gene: TRBJ2-1; V gene: TRBV5-4; CDR3 protein: CASSFVGGTYNEQFF
J gene: TRBJ2-1; V gene: TRBV5-1; CDR3 protein: CASSFAGERLNEQFF
J gene: TRBJ2-1; V gene: TRBV4-3; CDR3 protein: CASRGLAEGDEQFF